What follows are 16 T cell receptor beta chains derived from one specimen sequenced in a study of OX40 agonist ivuxolimab in advanced cancers. Using immunoSEQ multiplex PCR, the repertoire was profiled, and TCRdb retains in-frame clones only, with some absent. The sample has about 28,000 clones; more than 75% are singletons. Sequenced material: CD4+ or CD8+ T cells sorted from blood, taken in a trial of the OX40 agonist ivuxolimab. These receptors were obtained from an adult with an advanced solid tumor such as melanoma, head and neck, liver or kidney cancer.

This clone was seen just once. This chain uses TRBV6-6 with TRBJ1-1; the D is unclear. Germline values: CDR1 MNHNY, CDR2 SVGAGI (reference sequence). The CDR3 runs 14 residues. V dropped 2 bases and J dropped 2 bases, with 9 bases sitting between them. This CDR3 is CASSYAGGNTEAFF. CDR3 sequence (DNA): TGTGCCAGCAGTTACGCTGGAGGTAACACTGAAGCTTTCTTT.

The CDR3 DNA is TGTGCCAGCAGCTTTAGCCAGGTTCAAGAGACCCAGTACTTC. This sequence encodes CASSFSQVQETQYF. This chain connects TRBV5-4 to TRBJ2-5; D remains unclear. The CDR3 length is 14 residues. V lost 2 bases and J lost 2, with 10 bases in between. In germline, CDR1 is SGHNT, CDR2 YYREEE (reference sequence).

This clone was detected a few times. The V gene is TRBV10-3, the J gene TRBJ2-7; D is uncertain. There are 11 residues in the CDR3. CDR1 and CDR2 from the germline V gene are ENHRY and SYGVKD. V lost 8 bases, J lost 3 bases, and 8 bases lay in between. CDR3 in amino acids: CAIRQDYEQYF. DNA for the CDR3: TGTGCCATCCGGCAAGACTACGAGCAGTACTTC.

The chain links TRBV6-5 to TRBJ1-2; no reliable D call. The V end was cut by 2 bases, the J end by 4 bases, with 8 bases between. The germline gives CDR1 MNHEY, CDR2 SVGAGI. This CDR3 is 13 amino acids long. CDR3 in amino acids: CASSYEGFYGYTF. The DNA for the CDR3 is TGTGCCAGCAGTTACGAGGGATTCTATGGCTACACCTTC.

V gene TRBV5-6 combines with J gene TRBJ1-2; 9 positions agree with TRBD1. Per germline, CDR1 SGHDT and CDR2 YYEEEE. V lost 5 bases and J lost 2; bases outside the gene matches: 16. The CDR3 covers 18 residues. CDR3 sequence reads: CASSPKLPDRGWNYGYTF. In DNA form, the CDR3 reads TGTGCCAGCAGTCCGAAATTGCCGGACAGGGGTTGGAACTATGGCTACACCTTC. Filled out from reference TRBV5-6 and TRBJ1-2, the complete variable domain reads DAGVTQSPTHLIKTRGQQVTLRCSPKSGHDTVSWYQQALGQGPQFIFQYYEEEERQRGNFPDRFSGHQFPNYSSELNVNALLLGDSALYLCASSPKLPDRGWNYGYTFGSGTRLTVV.

The rearrangement links TRBV29-1 to TRBJ2-1; D is unresolved. The CDR3 extends over 14 amino acids. In germline, CDR1 is SQVTM, CDR2 ANQGSEA. The germline V and J ends were trimmed by 4 bases and 0 bases, with 10 bases remaining between them. The CDR3 is CSVGVSSSYNEQFF. The CDR3 DNA is TGCAGCGTTGGCGTTTCGAGCTCCTACAATGAGCAGTTCTTC.

The chain has TRBV7-9 and TRBJ2-7, with D unresolved. Deletions cut 5 bases from V and 0 bases from J, with 17 bases between. CDR1 is SEHNR and CDR2 is FQNEAQ in the germline V gene (reference sequence). The length of the CDR3 is 16 residues. This chain's CDR3 is CASSAAGQRPSYEQYF. The CDR3 nucleotides read TGTGCCAGCAGCGCAGCCGGGCAGCGACCCTCCTACGAGCAGTACTTC.

V usage is TRBV27 and J usage is TRBJ1-2; TRBD1 is a possible D gene (6 bases). In germline, CDR1 is MNHEY, CDR2 SMNVEV (reference sequence). The CDR3 runs 14 residues. V lost 5 bases to trimming and J lost 7 bases, with 17 bases between them. In DNA, the CDR3 is TGTGCCAGCAGTCCCGCCGGGGGGGCGCTTGGCTACACCTTC. Encoded protein: CASSPAGGALGYTF.

V gene TRBV5-6 combines with J gene TRBJ2-6; 7 nucleotides match TRBD1. The CDR3 covers 18 residues. With V trimmed by 4 bases and J by 2 bases, 12 bases remained unmatched. Germline loops: CDR1 SGHDT, CDR2 YYEEEE. The CDR3 loop reads CASSISRDRLTGANVLTF. Here the CDR3 DNA reads TGTGCCAGCAGCATATCCCGGGACAGATTAACTGGGGCCAACGTCCTGACTTTC.

This clone was picked up a small number of times. This sequence joins TRBV11-2 and TRBJ1-1; D remains ambiguous. The CDR3 consists of 13 residues. The V gene's germline CDR1 is SGHAT and CDR2 FQNNGV. Trimming pared 2 bases from V and 7 bases from J, leaving 11 bases between. CDR3: CASSLYPGGEAFF. As DNA, the CDR3 is TGTGCCAGCAGCTTATACCCCGGAGGTGAAGCTTTCTTT.

This sequence joins TRBV27 and TRBJ1-5; 7 nucleotides agree with TRBD1. The CDR3 sequence is 15 residues long. V shed 4 bases, J shed 1 base, and the junction held 4 bases outside the gene matches. Germline CDR1 MNHEY, CDR2 SMNVEV (reference sequence). CDR3 coding DNA: TGTGCCAGCAGTTCCAGGGGGGGGAGCAATCAGCCCCAGCATTTT. Translated, it gives CASSSRGGSNQPQHF.

The V gene is TRBV7-6, the J gene TRBJ2-2; the D is unclear. The CDR3 is 16 residues long. Germline CDR1 and CDR2: SGHVS and FNYEAQ. With 7 bases removed from V and 2 bases from J, the gap between germline ends came to 17 bases. Here the CDR3 DNA reads TGTGCCAGCACCCCCGGTGGCAGTCTCAACACCGGGGAGCTGTTTTTT. Amino acids: CASTPGGSLNTGELFF.

J is TRBJ1-1 and V is TRBV27; D is perhaps TRBD1 (5 bases). CDR1 is MNHEY and CDR2 is SMNVEV in the germline V gene (reference sequence). V lost 5 bases and J 1 base, leaving 11 bases between the germline ends. The CDR3 has 14 residues. The CDR3 reads CASSVGLPNTEAFF. The DNA for the CDR3 is TGTGCCAGCAGTGTGGGACTCCCGAACACTGAAGCTTTCTTT.

This chain links TRBV7-9 with TRBJ2-3; D is ambiguous. The CDR3 is made up of 15 amino acids. Germline V gene data show CDR1 as SEHNR and CDR2 as FQNEAQ (reference sequence). V lost 4 bases and J 1 base, leaving 12 bases between the germline ends. The CDR3 loop is CASSSGPWGTDTQYF. CDR3 DNA sequence: TGTGCCAGCAGCTCCGGCCCGTGGGGCACAGATACGCAGTATTTT.

The chain combines TRBV7-8 with TRBJ2-4, with D possibly being TRBD2 (6 bases). Germline values: CDR1 SGHVS, CDR2 FQNEAQ. The CDR3 length is 14 residues. V was clipped by 2 bases and J by 3 bases, with 8 bases between them. The chain's CDR3 is CASSLSGVKNIQYF. CDR3 DNA sequence: TGTGCCAGCAGCTTATCGGGGGTCAAAAACATTCAGTACTTC.

This sequence joins TRBV7-9 and TRBJ2-5, with D perhaps TRBD2 (7 bases). The V end was cut by 2 bases, the J end by 4 bases, with 11 bases between. The CDR3 is 14 amino acids. CDR1 is SEHNR, CDR2 FQNEAQ, per germline (reference sequence). The CDR3 region is CASSLSGGRETQYF. The CDR3 DNA is TGTGCCAGCAGCTTATCGGGGGGCAGAGAGACCCAGTACTTC.